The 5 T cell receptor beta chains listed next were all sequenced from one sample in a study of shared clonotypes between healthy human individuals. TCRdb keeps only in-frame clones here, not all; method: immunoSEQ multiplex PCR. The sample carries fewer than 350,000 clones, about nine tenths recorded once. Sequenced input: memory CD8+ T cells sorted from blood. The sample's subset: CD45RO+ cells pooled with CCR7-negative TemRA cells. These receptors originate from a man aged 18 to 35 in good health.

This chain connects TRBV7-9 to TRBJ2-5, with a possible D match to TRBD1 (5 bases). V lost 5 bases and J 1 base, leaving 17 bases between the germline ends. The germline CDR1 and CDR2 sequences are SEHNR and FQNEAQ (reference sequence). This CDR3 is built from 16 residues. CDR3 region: CASSPWPGQGQETQYF. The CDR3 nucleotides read TGTGCCAGCAGCCCATGGCCAGGGCAGGGCCAAGAGACCCAGTACTTC.

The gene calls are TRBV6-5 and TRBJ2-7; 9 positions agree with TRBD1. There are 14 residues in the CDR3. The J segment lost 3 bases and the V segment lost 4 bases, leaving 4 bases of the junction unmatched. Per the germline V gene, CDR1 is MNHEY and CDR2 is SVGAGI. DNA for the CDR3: TGTGCCAGCAGTTGGGGACAGGGTAACTACGAGCAGTACTTC. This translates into CASSWGQGNYEQYF.

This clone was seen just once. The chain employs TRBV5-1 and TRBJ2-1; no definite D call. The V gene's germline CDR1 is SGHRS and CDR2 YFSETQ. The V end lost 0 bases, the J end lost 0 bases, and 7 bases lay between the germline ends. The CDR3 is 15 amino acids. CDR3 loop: CASSLAMSSYNEQFF. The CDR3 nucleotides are TGCGCCAGCAGCTTGGCAATGAGCTCCTACAATGAGCAGTTCTTC.

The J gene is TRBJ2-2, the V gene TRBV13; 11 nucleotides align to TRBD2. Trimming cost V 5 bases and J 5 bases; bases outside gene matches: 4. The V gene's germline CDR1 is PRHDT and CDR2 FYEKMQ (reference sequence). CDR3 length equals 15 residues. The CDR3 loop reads CASSPWTSGTGELFF. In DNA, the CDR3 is TGTGCCAGCAGCCCCTGGACTAGCGGGACCGGGGAGCTGTTTTTT.

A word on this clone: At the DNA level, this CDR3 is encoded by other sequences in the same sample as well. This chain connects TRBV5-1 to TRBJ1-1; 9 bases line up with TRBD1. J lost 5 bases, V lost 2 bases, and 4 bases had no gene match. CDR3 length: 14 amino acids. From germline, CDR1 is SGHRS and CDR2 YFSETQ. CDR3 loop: CASSLGQGRTEAFF. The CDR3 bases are TGCGCCAGCAGCTTAGGACAGGGGAGGACTGAAGCTTTCTTT. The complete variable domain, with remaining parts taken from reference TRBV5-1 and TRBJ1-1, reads KAGVTQTPRYLIKTRGQQVTLSCSPISGHRSVSWYQQTPGQGLQFLFEYFSETQRNKGNFPGRFSGRQFSNSRSEMNVSTLELGDSALYLCASSLGQGRTEAFFGQGTRLTVV.